This T cell receptor (beta chain) was obtained from a study of glioma-infiltrating T cells after dendritic cell vaccination. Turning to the study itself: Autologous tumor lysate-pulsed dendritic cell vaccination was given between about 2003 and 2013.

This clone is labeled as medium-sized. This CDR3 region has 14 residues. V lost 4 bases and J lost 9, with 16 bases in between. The V gene's germline CDR1 is MNHEY and CDR2 SMNVEV (reference sequence). Only in-frame clones appear in the TCRdb table, and some are missing; sequencing was by immunoSEQ multiplex PCR. In the table there are more than 85,000 clones, approximately 81% of which are singletons. Patients had residual fresh-frozen tumor tissue and more than two years of survival data. Blood PBMC samples: pre-vaccination, two weeks post third vaccination, and at tumor progression. Specimen: blood, collected before dendritic cell vaccination. V and J are TRBV27 and TRBJ2-1, with D maybe TRBD2 (5 bases). This TCR was sampled from a human donor with glioblastoma. CDR3: CASSSWTPSGEQFF. DNA of the CDR3: TGTGCCAGCAGTTCCTGGACTCCCTCGGGTGAGCAGTTCTTC.